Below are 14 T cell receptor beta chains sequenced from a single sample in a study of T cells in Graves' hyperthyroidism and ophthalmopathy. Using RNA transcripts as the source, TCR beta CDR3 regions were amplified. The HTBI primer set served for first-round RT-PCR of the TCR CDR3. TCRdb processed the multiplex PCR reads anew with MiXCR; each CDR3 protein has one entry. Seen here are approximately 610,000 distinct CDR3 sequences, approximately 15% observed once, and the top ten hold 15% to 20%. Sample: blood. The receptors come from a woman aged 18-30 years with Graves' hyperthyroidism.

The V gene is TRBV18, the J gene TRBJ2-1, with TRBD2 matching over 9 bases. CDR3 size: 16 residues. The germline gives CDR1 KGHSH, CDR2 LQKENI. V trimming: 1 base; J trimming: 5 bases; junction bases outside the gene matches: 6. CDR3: CASSPRGSGSHNEQFF. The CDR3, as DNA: TGTGCCAGCTCACCACGGGGTAGCGGGAGCCACAATGAGCAGTTCTTC.

This chain's CDR3 is CASSQSVSGPNTEAFF. CDR3 DNA: TGCGCCAGCAGCCAATCTGTGTCGGGTCCGAACACTGAAGCTTTCTTT. The chain combines TRBV4-1 with TRBJ1-1, with unresolved D. The length of the CDR3 is 16 residues. Trimming cost V 2 bases and J 1 base, with 14 bases left between them. Germline lookup yields CDR1 MGHRA and CDR2 YSYEKL.

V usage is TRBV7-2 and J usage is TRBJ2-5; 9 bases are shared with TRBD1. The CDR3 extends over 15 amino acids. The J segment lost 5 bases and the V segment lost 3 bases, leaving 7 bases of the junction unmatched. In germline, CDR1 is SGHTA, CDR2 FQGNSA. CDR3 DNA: TGTGCCAGCAGCTTCGCGACAGGGGGTTGGGAGACCCAGTACTTC. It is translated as CASSFATGGWETQYF.

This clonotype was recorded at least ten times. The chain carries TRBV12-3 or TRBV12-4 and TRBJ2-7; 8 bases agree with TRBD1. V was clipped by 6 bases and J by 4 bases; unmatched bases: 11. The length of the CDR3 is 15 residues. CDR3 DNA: TGTGCCAGCAGCCGAGGGAGACAGGGGTATTACGAGCAGTACTTC. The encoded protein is CASSRGRQGYYEQYF.

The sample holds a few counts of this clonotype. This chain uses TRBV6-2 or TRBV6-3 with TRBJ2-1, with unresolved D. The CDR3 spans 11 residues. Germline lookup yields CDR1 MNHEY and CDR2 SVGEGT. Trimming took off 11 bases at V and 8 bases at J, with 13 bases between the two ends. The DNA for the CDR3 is TGTGCCGGAGCCACTGGGGATGAGCAGTTCTTC. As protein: CAGATGDEQFF.

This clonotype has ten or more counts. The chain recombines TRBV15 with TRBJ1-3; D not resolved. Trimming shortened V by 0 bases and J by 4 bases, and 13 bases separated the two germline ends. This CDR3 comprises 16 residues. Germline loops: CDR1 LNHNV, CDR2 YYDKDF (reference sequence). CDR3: CATSRDSTDAGNTIYF. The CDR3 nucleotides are TGTGCCACCAGCAGAGATTCTACGGACGCGGGAAACACCATATATTTT.

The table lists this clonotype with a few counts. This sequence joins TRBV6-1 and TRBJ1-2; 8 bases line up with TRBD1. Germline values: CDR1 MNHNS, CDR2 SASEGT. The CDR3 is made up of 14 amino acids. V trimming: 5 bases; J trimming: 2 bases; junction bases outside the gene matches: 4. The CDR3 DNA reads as TGTGCCAGCAGTAGGACAGGGAGGAACTATGGCTACACCTTC. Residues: CASSRTGRNYGYTF.

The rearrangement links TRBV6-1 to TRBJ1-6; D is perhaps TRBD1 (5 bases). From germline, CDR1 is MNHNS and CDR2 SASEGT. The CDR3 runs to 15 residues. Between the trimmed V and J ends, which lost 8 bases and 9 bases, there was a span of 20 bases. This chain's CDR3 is CASQPGRVVSSPLHF. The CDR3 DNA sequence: TGTGCCAGCCAACCGGGCAGGGTTGTAAGTTCACCCCTCCACTTT.

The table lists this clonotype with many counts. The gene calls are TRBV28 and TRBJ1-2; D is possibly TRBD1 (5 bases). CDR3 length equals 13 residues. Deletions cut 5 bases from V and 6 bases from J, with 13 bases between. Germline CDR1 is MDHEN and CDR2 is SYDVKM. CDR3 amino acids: CASSMAGGDGYTF. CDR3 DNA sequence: TGTGCCAGCAGTATGGCAGGAGGGGATGGCTACACCTTC.

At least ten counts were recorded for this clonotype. For the CDR3, the DNA is TGTGCCAGCAGTTTTCGTGCCTTGCCCGGTCAGCCCCAGCATTTT. This sequence encodes CASSFRALPGQPQHF. The chain couples TRBV12-3 or TRBV12-4 to TRBJ1-5; D uncertain. The CDR3 spans 15 residues. V lost 3 bases to trimming and J lost 6 bases, with 15 bases between them.

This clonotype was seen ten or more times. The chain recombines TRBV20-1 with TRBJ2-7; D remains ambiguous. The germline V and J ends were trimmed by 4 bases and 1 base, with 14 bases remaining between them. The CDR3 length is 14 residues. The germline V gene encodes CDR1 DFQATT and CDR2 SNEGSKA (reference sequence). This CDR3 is CSATGGASSYEQYF. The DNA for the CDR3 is TGCAGTGCTACCGGCGGTGCGAGTTCCTACGAGCAGTACTTC.

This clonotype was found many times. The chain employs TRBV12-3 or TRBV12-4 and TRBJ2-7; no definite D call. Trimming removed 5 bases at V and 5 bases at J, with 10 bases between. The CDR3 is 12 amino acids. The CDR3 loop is CASSLGDHEQYF. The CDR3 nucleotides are TGTGCCAGCAGTCTCGGAGACCACGAGCAGTACTTC.

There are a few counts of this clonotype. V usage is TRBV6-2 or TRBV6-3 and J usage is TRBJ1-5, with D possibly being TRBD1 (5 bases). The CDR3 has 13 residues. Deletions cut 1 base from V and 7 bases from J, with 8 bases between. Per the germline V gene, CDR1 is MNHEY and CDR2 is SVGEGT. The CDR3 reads CASSYYGAQPQHF. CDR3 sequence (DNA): TGTGCCAGCAGTTACTATGGGGCCCAGCCCCAGCATTTT.

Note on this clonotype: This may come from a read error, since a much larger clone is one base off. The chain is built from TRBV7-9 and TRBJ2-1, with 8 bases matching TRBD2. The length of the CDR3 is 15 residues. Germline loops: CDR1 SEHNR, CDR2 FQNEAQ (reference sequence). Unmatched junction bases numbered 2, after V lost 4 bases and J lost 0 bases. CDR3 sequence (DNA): TGTGCCAGCAGCTCAGCGGGAGTCTCCTACAATGAGCAGTTCTTC. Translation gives CASSSAGVSYNEQFF.